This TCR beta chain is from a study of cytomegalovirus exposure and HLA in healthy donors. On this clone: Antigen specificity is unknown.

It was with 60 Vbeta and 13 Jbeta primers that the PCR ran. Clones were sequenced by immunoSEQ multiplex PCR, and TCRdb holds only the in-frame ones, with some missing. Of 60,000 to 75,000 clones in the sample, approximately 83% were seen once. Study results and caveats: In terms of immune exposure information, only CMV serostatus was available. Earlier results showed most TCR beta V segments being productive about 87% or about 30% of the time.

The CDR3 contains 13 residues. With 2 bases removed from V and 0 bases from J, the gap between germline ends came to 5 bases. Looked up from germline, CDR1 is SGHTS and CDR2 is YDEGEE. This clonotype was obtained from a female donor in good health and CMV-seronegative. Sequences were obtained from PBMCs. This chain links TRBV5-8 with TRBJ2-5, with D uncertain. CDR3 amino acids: CASSFNNQETQYF. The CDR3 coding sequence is TGTGCCAGCAGCTTTAACAACCAAGAGACCCAGTACTTC.